There are many counts of the clone carrying this T cell receptor (beta chain). Its specificity is not known. The source of the sample is a study of T cells in Graves' hyperthyroidism and ophthalmopathy. Amplification of TCR beta CDR3 regions was performed using RNA transcripts as template. Researchers ran a first-round RT-PCR on the TCR CDR3 using the HTBI primer set. TCRdb ran MiXCR on the multiplex PCR reads and lists one entry per CDR3 protein. The table lists 550,000 to 700,000 distinct CDR3 sequences, under 60% of them singletons. Patients showing uncontrolled infection, other autoimmune disease, pregnancy or lactation were ineligible. The germline CDR1 and CDR2 sequences are SGHKS and YYEKEE (reference sequence). The CDR3 loop spans 15 amino acids. Trimming removed 1 base at V and 5 bases at J, with 12 bases between. Overall study findings and caveats: The model anticipated ophthalmopathy a median approximately 6.6 months pre-onset.

Sequenced sample: peripheral blood or thyroid tissue (not recorded which). The rearrangement links TRBV5-5 to TRBJ2-2; D is ambiguous. The receptor comes from an adult woman with Graves' disease, either hyperthyroidism or ophthalmopathy (not recorded which). The CDR3 is CASSLMGSKTGELFF. The CDR3 DNA follows: TGTGCCAGCAGCTTGATGGGGTCAAAAACCGGGGAGCTGTTTTTT.